This T cell receptor (beta chain) was profiled in a study of CXCR4 blockade with PD-1 therapy in pancreatic cancer. Germline V CDR1 and CDR2: KGHSH, LQKENI. This CDR3 spans 15 amino acids. Trimming took 4 bases from V and 4 from J; bases not matched to a gene: 6. Broader study findings: More frequent amino acid clones had more nucleotide rearrangements, suggesting convergent selection.

Some clones are missing from TCRdb's copy, which holds only in-frame ones; the method was immunoSEQ multiplex PCR. The sample yields 4,000 to 6,500 clones, 55% seen once. Of note for this clone: What it recognizes is unknown.

The specimen was tumor tissue. The TCR was taken from a human donor with pancreatic ductal adenocarcinoma. The rearrangement joins TRBV18 to TRBJ1-1; 10 bases match TRBD1. The CDR3 DNA sequence: TGTGCCAGCTCACAACCGGGACAGGGGCTCACTGAAGCTTTCTTT. It yields the protein CASSQPGQGLTEAFF.